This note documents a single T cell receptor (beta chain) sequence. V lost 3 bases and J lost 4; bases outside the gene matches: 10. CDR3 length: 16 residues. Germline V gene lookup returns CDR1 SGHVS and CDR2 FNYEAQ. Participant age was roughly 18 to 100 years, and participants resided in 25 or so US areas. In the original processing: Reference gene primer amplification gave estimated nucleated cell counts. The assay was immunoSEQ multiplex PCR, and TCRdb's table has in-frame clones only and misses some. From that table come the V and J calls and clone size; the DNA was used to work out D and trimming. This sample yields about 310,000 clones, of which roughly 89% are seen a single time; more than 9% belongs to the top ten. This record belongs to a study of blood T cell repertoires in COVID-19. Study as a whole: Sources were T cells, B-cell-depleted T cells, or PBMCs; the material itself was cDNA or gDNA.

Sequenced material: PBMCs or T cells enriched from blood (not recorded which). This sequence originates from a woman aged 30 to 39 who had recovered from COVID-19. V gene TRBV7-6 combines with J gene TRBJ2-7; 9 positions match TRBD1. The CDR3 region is CASSLGVTGGAYEQYF. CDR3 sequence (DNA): TGTGCCAGCAGCTTGGGGGTGACAGGGGGTGCGTACGAGCAGTACTTC.